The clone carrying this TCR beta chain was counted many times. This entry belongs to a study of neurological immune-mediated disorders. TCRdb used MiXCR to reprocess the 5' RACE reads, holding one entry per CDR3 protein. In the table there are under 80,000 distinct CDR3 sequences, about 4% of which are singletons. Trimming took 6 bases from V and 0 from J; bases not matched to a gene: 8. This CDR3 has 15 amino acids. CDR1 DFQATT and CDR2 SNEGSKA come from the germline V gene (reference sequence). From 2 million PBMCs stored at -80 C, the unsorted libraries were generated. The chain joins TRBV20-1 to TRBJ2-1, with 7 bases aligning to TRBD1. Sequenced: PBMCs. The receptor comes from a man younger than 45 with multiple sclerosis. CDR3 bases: TGCAGTGCGAGAAACCGGGACAGCTCCTACAATGAGCAGTTCTTC. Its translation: CSARNRDSSYNEQFF.